Listed here are 28 T cell receptor beta chains from one sample, sequenced in a study of CD8 T cells in ankylosing spondylitis. Study-wide results and caveats: Seemingly characteristic of ankylosing spondylitis blood was a TCR beta motif consisting of fewer than 10 highly homologous variants.

These receptors' antigens are unknown. TCRdb re-derived calls from the 5' RACE reads in MiXCR, one entry per CDR3 protein. The sample carries about 330,000 distinct CDR3 sequences, around 8% recorded once. The sample was blood, either unsorted or a sorted T cell fraction (not recorded which). These receptors were collected from a male donor with ankylosing spondylitis.

This clonotype was counted at least ten times. The chain combines TRBV18 with TRBJ1-1; perhaps TRBD1 as D (6 bases). There are 14 residues in the CDR3. The V end was cut by 6 bases, the J end by 1 base, with 12 bases between. The germline gives CDR1 KGHSH, CDR2 LQKENI. The CDR3 is CASSLGQPNTEAFF. The DNA for the CDR3 is TGTGCCAGCTCCCTAGGACAGCCGAACACTGAAGCTTTCTTT.

A few counts support this clonotype. J is TRBJ2-1 and V is TRBV5-1, with TRBD2 matching over 8 bases. This CDR3 is 15 amino acids long. From germline, CDR1 is SGHRS and CDR2 YFSETQ. Losses at the gene ends were 1 base for V and 2 bases for J; bases not matched to a gene: 2. CDR3 loop: CASSLFGRAYNEQFF. In DNA form, the CDR3 reads TGCGCCAGCAGCTTGTTCGGGAGGGCCTACAATGAGCAGTTCTTC.

The sample holds a few counts of this clonotype. The gene calls are TRBV2 and TRBJ2-3; 7 bases agree with TRBD1. The germline V gene has CDR1 SNHLY and CDR2 FYNNEI. CDR3 length: 14 residues. Trimming cost V 2 bases and J 6 bases; bases outside gene matches: 5. The CDR3 bases are TGTGCCAGCAGTGAAAACAGGGGTGGCGATACGCAGTATTTT. Translation: CASSENRGGDTQYF.

The chain joins TRBV4-1 to TRBJ2-5; possibly TRBD1 for D (5 bases). The CDR3 is made up of 14 amino acids. CDR1 is MGHRA and CDR2 is YSYEKL in the germline V gene. The V end lost 1 base, the J end lost 2 bases, and 8 bases lay between the germline ends. The CDR3 nucleotides are TGCGCCAGCAGCCAAGGGACAAGTCAAGAGACCCAGTACTTC. This gives the protein CASSQGTSQETQYF.

This clonotype was picked up many times. This chain uses TRBV6-2 or TRBV6-3 with TRBJ2-1; a weak D match, TRBD1 (5 bases). Germline V gene lookup returns CDR1 MNHEY and CDR2 SVGEGT. V was pared by 7 bases and J by 5 bases, with 18 bases between. This CDR3 contains 15 residues. The CDR3 spells CASTPIGRVDNEQFF. In DNA, the CDR3 is TGTGCCAGCACCCCAATAGGCAGGGTTGACAATGAGCAGTTCTTC.

In its sample, this clonotype was seen many times. The chain is built from TRBV20-1 and TRBJ2-7; 9 positions agree with TRBD2. This CDR3 has 14 residues. J was trimmed by 1 base and V by 6 bases; bases with no gene match: 7. CDR1 is DFQATT, CDR2 SNEGSKA, per germline (reference sequence). In DNA, the CDR3 is TGCAGTGCAGCAATAGCGGGGGCATCCTACGAGCAGTACTTC. Translated: CSAAIAGASYEQYF.

This chain joins TRBV20-1 and TRBJ2-7, with 8 bases aligning to TRBD1. CDR1 and CDR2 (germline): DFQATT, SNEGSKA (reference sequence). V lost 5 bases to trimming and J lost 0 bases; unmatched junction nucleotides: 3. The CDR3 consists of 13 residues. The CDR3 bases are TGCAGTGCTCAGGACAGGGTCTCCTACGAGCAGTACTTC. Its protein product is CSAQDRVSYEQYF.

In its sample, this clonotype was seen a few times. This chain uses TRBV7-6 with TRBJ1-3; no reliable D call. This CDR3 comprises 13 residues. Germline V gene lookup returns CDR1 SGHVS and CDR2 FNYEAQ. Trimming pared 4 bases from V and 3 bases from J, leaving 7 bases between. CDR3 nucleotides: TGTGCCAGCAGCTCCCCAAGTGGAAACACCATATATTTT. It encodes CASSSPSGNTIYF. Full variable domain (remainder filled in from reference TRBV7-6 and TRBJ1-3): GAGVSQSPRYKVTKRGQDVALRCDPISGHVSLYWYRQALGQGPEFLTYFNYEAQQDKSGLPNDRFSAERPEGSISTLTIQRTEQRDSAMYRCASSSPSGNTIYFGEGSWLTVV.

This clonotype showed up many times. The chain joins TRBV5-1 to TRBJ2-5; TRBD2 matches 11 bases. Germline V gives CDR1 SGHRS, CDR2 YFSETQ. The CDR3 extends over 15 amino acids. J lost 4 bases, V lost 2 bases, and 4 bases had no gene match. The CDR3 nucleotides read TGCGCCAGCAGCTTCGGACTAGCGGGTTTAGAGACCCAGTACTTC. This codes for CASSFGLAGLETQYF.

This clonotype was recorded many times. This rearrangement joins TRBV5-1 to TRBJ2-1; perhaps TRBD1 as D (5 bases). V was shortened by 4 bases and J by 4 bases, with 15 bases between the two germline ends. This CDR3 is 15 amino acids long. The germline V gene has CDR1 SGHRS and CDR2 YFSETQ. The DNA for the CDR3 is TGCGCCAGCAGCGCGTACGGGTCAGGGTACAATGAGCAGTTCTTC. It translates to CASSAYGSGYNEQFF. The whole variable domain, filled in from reference TRBV5-1 and TRBJ2-1, reads KAGVTQTPRYLIKTRGQQVTLSCSPISGHRSVSWYQQTPGQGLQFLFEYFSETQRNKGNFPGRFSGRQFSNSRSEMNVSTLELGDSALYLCASSAYGSGYNEQFFGPGTRLTVL.

This clonotype was seen more than once but under ten times. The V call is TRBV13, the J call TRBJ1-6; 10 positions agree with TRBD1. Losses at the gene ends were 5 bases for V and 6 bases for J; bases not matched to a gene: 4. The CDR3 has 15 residues. Germline CDR1 is PRHDT and CDR2 is FYEKMQ (reference sequence). The CDR3 DNA is TGTGCCAGCAGCCGGGACAGGGGATTTAATTCACCCCTCCACTTT. It encodes CASSRDRGFNSPLHF.

This clonotype was found a few times. The chain uses TRBV5-1 and TRBJ1-4; possibly TRBD1 for D (6 bases). Germline V gene sequence: CDR1 SGHRS, CDR2 YFSETQ. The CDR3 has 14 residues. V was trimmed by 0 bases and J by 5 bases, leaving 8 bases between them. CDR3 bases: TGCGCCAGCAGCTTGGGAGGACAGAATGAAAAACTGTTTTTT. Its translation: CASSLGGQNEKLFF.

This clonotype was counted only a few times. The chain couples TRBV5-1 to TRBJ2-4, with D perhaps given as TRBD1 or TRBD2 (5 bases each). This CDR3 contains 14 residues. V gave up 0 bases and J gave up 3 bases, with 7 bases separating them. Germline V CDR1 and CDR2: SGHRS, YFSETQ. The CDR3 reads CASSLGGDKNIQYF. CDR3 nucleotide sequence: TGCGCCAGCAGCTTGGGAGGGGACAAAAACATTCAGTACTTC.

The genes are TRBV20-1 and TRBJ2-6; no reliable D call. CDR1 is DFQATT, CDR2 SNEGSKA, per germline (reference sequence). Trimming stripped 3 bases from V and 2 bases from J, with 14 bases between. This CDR3 has 16 residues. CDR3 DNA: TGCAGTGCTAGGGTTACACTGGTCCCTGGGGCCAACGTCCTGACTTTC. Its translation: CSARVTLVPGANVLTF.

The rearrangement joins TRBV18 to TRBJ1-5; D is perhaps TRBD1 (6 bases). This CDR3 comprises 15 residues. Germline CDR1 KGHSH, CDR2 LQKENI. Trimming stripped 3 bases from V and 0 bases from J, with 9 bases between. CDR3 amino acids: CASSPGHRSNQPQHF. CDR3 sequence (DNA): TGTGCCAGCTCACCGGGACACCGTAGCAATCAGCCCCAGCATTTT.

Many counts were recorded for this clonotype. This chain uses TRBV25-1 with TRBJ2-1; a weak D match, TRBD2 (5 bases). Germline V CDR1 and CDR2: MGHDK, SYGVNS. This CDR3 is 16 amino acids long. V was trimmed by 1 base and J by 2 bases, leaving 12 bases between them. CDR3 coding DNA: TGTGCCAGCAGTGAATTTCGGGATTTGACCTACAATGAGCAGTTCTTC. The encoded protein is CASSEFRDLTYNEQFF.

In its sample, this clonotype was seen many times. The rearrangement joins TRBV28 to TRBJ2-7; the match to TRBD1 covers 7 bases. The length of the CDR3 is 12 residues. V was clipped by 8 bases and J by 4 bases; unmatched bases: 5. Germline CDR1 is MDHEN and CDR2 is SYDVKM. This CDR3 is CASRDSPYEQYF. In nucleotides, the CDR3 is TGTGCCAGCCGGGACAGTCCTTACGAGCAGTACTTC.

This clonotype turned up a few times. Sequence at one end of the junction differs from germline and may be a read error. The CDR3, as DNA: TGTGTCAGCAGCAGACCGGGACTAGGGGAATTTATTCAGTACTTC. Amino acid sequence: CVSSRPGLGEFIQYF. The chain joins TRBV7-2 to TRBJ2-4; TRBD2 agrees at 8 bases. This CDR3 has 15 residues. In germline, CDR1 is SGHTA, CDR2 FQGNSA.

The chain carries TRBV29-1 and TRBJ1-4; possible D gene TRBD1, 5 bases. Germline assignment: CDR1 SQVTM and CDR2 ANQGSEA. The CDR3 is 15 amino acids. With 3 bases removed from V and 5 bases from J, the gap between germline ends came to 16 bases. CDR3 coding DNA: TGCAGCGTTGAGGGTTGGGGGGGAAAGAATGAAAAACTGTTTTTT. Its protein product is CSVEGWGGKNEKLFF.

This clonotype was observed at least ten times. The genes are TRBV7-2 and TRBJ2-3; D is undetermined. Germline CDR1 reads SGHTA; CDR2 reads FQGNSA. The V and J ends lost 1 base and 1 base respectively, with 6 bases between them. The CDR3 extends over 14 amino acids. The CDR3 region is CASSLGTGTDTQYF. In DNA, the CDR3 is TGTGCCAGCAGCTTAGGGACGGGCACAGATACGCAGTATTTT.

The V gene is TRBV30, the J gene TRBJ2-7, with 7 bases that match TRBD1. CDR1 is GTSNPN and CDR2 is SVGIG in the germline V gene (reference sequence). The CDR3 spans 12 residues. V shed 7 bases, J shed 2 bases, and the junction held 5 bases outside the gene matches. The CDR3 here is CASGTVTYEQYF. The CDR3 region has the DNA TGTGCCTCCGGGACAGTTACCTACGAGCAGTACTTC. The full variable domain, rest sourced from reference TRBV30 and TRBJ2-7, is SQTIHQWPATLVQPVGSPLSLECTVEGTSNPNLYWYRQAAGRGLQLLFYSVGIGQISSEVPQNLSASRPQDRQFILSSKKLLLSDSGFYLCASGTVTYEQYFGPGTRLTVT.

This clonotype was seen a handful of times. The chain employs TRBV5-1 and TRBJ2-2, with TRBD2 matching 8 bases. The germline V gene encodes CDR1 SGHRS and CDR2 YFSETQ. CDR3 size: 16 residues. V dropped 2 bases and J dropped 5; count of bases not matched to a gene: 8. The CDR3 here is CASSFSFSGKTGELFF. The CDR3 DNA sequence: TGCGCCAGCAGCTTCAGCTTTAGCGGGAAAACCGGGGAGCTGTTTTTT.

The chain has TRBV27 and TRBJ2-1, with 7 positions matching TRBD1. V lost 3 bases and J lost 8; bases outside the gene matches: 7. Germline V gives CDR1 MNHEY, CDR2 SMNVEV (reference sequence). CDR3 length equals 14 residues. DNA for the CDR3: TGTGCCAGCAGTTTTCTTCGACAGGGCCATGAGCAGTTCTTC. Residues: CASSFLRQGHEQFF.

This clonotype came up a few times. J is TRBJ1-2 and V is TRBV5-6, with D unresolved. The CDR3 spans 15 residues. In germline, CDR1 is SGHDT, CDR2 YYEEEE. Deletions cut 3 bases from V and 6 bases from J, with 18 bases between. The chain's CDR3 is CASSSGPSAPDGYTF. Here the CDR3 DNA reads TGTGCCAGCAGCTCAGGACCCTCAGCACCGGATGGCTACACCTTC.

There are many counts of this clonotype. The CDR3 DNA reads TGCAGCGTTGATTACGGGACAACCTTTTTGGGTTACAATGAGCAGTTCTTC. Residues: CSVDYGTTFLGYNEQFF. The chain uses TRBV29-1 and TRBJ2-1; TRBD1 might be the D (6 bases). The CDR3 has 17 residues. Germline lookup yields CDR1 SQVTM and CDR2 ANQGSEA. V was clipped by 3 bases and J by 4 bases, with 22 bases between them.

The V gene is TRBV10-3, the J gene TRBJ2-7, with 8 nucleotides matching TRBD2. The CDR3 extends over 13 amino acids. Unmatched junction bases numbered 3, after V lost 8 bases and J lost 0 bases. Germline assignment: CDR1 ENHRY and CDR2 SYGVKD. CDR3 amino acids: CAIESGSSYEQYF. The CDR3 DNA follows: TGTGCCATCGAAAGCGGGAGCTCCTACGAGCAGTACTTC.

This clonotype was recorded a few times. The chain couples TRBV6-5 to TRBJ2-7; 10 bases agree with TRBD1. Germline V gene lookup returns CDR1 MNHEY and CDR2 SVGAGI. The ends lost 2 bases at V and 2 bases at J; junction bases unmatched: 6. This CDR3 is 16 amino acids long. CDR3 bases: TGTGCCAGCAGTTACCATGGGACAGGGGTTCCCTACGAGCAGTACTTC. Its translation: CASSYHGTGVPYEQYF.

This clonotype was observed a handful of times. This sequence joins TRBV4-1 and TRBJ1-5; the D is unclear. Per the germline V gene, CDR1 is MGHRA and CDR2 is YSYEKL. V lost 0 bases and J 0 bases, leaving 9 bases between the germline ends. The CDR3 runs 16 residues. CDR3 amino acids: CASSQDRLNSNQPQHF. The CDR3 bases are TGCGCCAGCAGCCAAGACAGGCTTAATAGCAATCAGCCCCAGCATTTT.